The 27 T cell receptor beta chains reported below all come from one sample, sequenced in a study of blood T cell repertoires in COVID-19. Assay used: immunoSEQ multiplex PCR; TCRdb lists only in-frame clones, some missing. This sample has about 260,000 clones, with approximately 90% found just once. The sequencing input was peripheral blood. The receptor source for this set is a man in his sixties who had recovered from COVID-19.

The rearrangement links TRBV7-8 to TRBJ2-7; 13 nucleotides agree with TRBD2. With 1 base clipped from V and 0 bases from J, the junction kept 6 bases outside the gene matches. The CDR3 length is 18 residues. Germline-derived CDR1 and CDR2 are SGHVS and FQNEAQ. In DNA form, the CDR3 reads TGTGCCAGCAGCTTAGGGACTAGCGGGGGCGCCGCCTCCTACGAGCAGTACTTC. This encodes CASSLGTSGGAASYEQYF.

V is TRBV19 and J is TRBJ2-7; 8 nucleotides line up with TRBD1. The germline CDR1 and CDR2 sequences are LNHDA and SQIVND (reference sequence). V shed 6 bases and J 7 bases; nucleotides not matched to a gene: 11. The CDR3 covers 14 residues. This CDR3 is CASRNTGGLREQYF. The CDR3 DNA sequence: TGTGCCAGTAGGAACACAGGGGGATTGCGGGAGCAGTACTTC.

The chain has TRBV5-1 and TRBJ2-2; no clear D gene. CDR3 size: 14 residues. Germline V gene data show CDR1 as SGHRS and CDR2 as YFSETQ. Trimming took 4 bases from V and 1 from J, leaving 8 bases between them. The CDR3 is CASSGRLNTGELFF. CDR3 nucleotide sequence: TGCGCCAGCAGCGGCCGACTGAACACCGGGGAGCTGTTTTTT.

In regard to this clone: Distinct nucleotide sequences in the sample also encode this CDR3. The chain has TRBV5-1 and TRBJ2-1, with 9 bases matching TRBD2. CDR3 length equals 15 residues. Germline lookup yields CDR1 SGHRS and CDR2 YFSETQ. Trimming took 0 bases from V and 2 from J; bases not matched to a gene: 0. The CDR3 DNA follows: TGCGCCAGCAGCTTGGCTAGCGGGGCCTACAATGAGCAGTTCTTC. Translation gives CASSLASGAYNEQFF.

The chain uses TRBV19 and TRBJ1-4; D might be TRBD1 (6 bases). Germline V gene data show CDR1 as LNHDA and CDR2 as SQIVND (reference sequence). V was trimmed by 4 bases and J by 6 bases, leaving 15 bases between them. This CDR3 is 15 amino acids long. The CDR3 region is CASSTWTARDEKLFF. CDR3 DNA: TGTGCCAGTAGTACCTGGACAGCTAGAGATGAAAAACTGTTTTTT.

The V gene is TRBV7-3, the J gene TRBJ1-2; D perhaps matches TRBD1 (5 bases). Germline loops: CDR1 SGHTA, CDR2 FQGTGA. The CDR3 extends over 15 amino acids. V lost 0 bases to trimming and J lost 0 bases, with 8 bases between them. CDR3 nucleotide sequence: TGTGCCAGCAGCTTAACGGGGGGAGCTAACTATGGCTACACCTTC. Amino acids: CASSLTGGANYGYTF.

The gene calls are TRBV19 and TRBJ2-7, with D possibly being TRBD1 (6 bases). The V gene lost 3 bases and the J gene lost 4 bases, with 13 bases spanning the gap. Germline loops: CDR1 LNHDA, CDR2 SQIVND (reference sequence). The CDR3 runs to 14 residues. CDR3 protein: CASSMSGRGYEQYF. The CDR3 DNA reads TGTGCCAGTAGTATGAGTGGCAGGGGTTACGAGCAGTACTTC.

The gene calls are TRBV28 and TRBJ1-1; D is uncertain. The length of the CDR3 is 12 residues. The germline gives CDR1 MDHEN, CDR2 SYDVKM. Trimming removed 7 bases from V and 7 bases from J, with 13 bases in between. The CDR3 loop reads CASNLGRIEAFF. The CDR3 nucleotides are TGTGCCAGCAATCTGGGCCGGATTGAAGCTTTCTTT.

CDR3 residues: CASSERRSNQPQHF. CDR3 sequence (DNA): TGTGCCAGCAGTGAGCGCCGGTCTAATCAGCCCCAGCATTTT. This chain connects TRBV6-1 to TRBJ1-5; no definite D call. CDR3 length: 14 residues. Germline CDR1 and CDR2: MNHNS and SASEGT. Trimming stripped 3 bases from V and 4 bases from J, with 10 bases between.

The rearrangement joins TRBV4-1 to TRBJ1-2; 10 bases are a match to TRBD1. V dropped 0 bases and J dropped 1; count of bases not matched to a gene: 5. The V gene's germline CDR1 is MGHRA and CDR2 YSYEKL. The length of the CDR3 is 17 residues. In DNA form, the CDR3 reads TGCGCCAGCAGCCAAGATTTCGGGACAGGGGTTAACTATGGCTACACCTTC. It encodes CASSQDFGTGVNYGYTF.

The V gene is TRBV7-3, the J gene TRBJ1-6, with TRBD1 matching 9 bases. Germline V CDR1 and CDR2: SGHTA, FQGTGA. CDR3 size: 16 residues. J was trimmed by 8 bases and V by 1 base; bases with no gene match: 6. The CDR3 region is CASSLKDRGSDSPLHF. CDR3 nucleotide sequence: TGTGCCAGCAGCTTAAAGGACAGGGGATCAGATTCACCCCTCCACTTT.

The rearrangement links TRBV29-1 to TRBJ2-7, with D perhaps matching TRBD1 (6 bases). CDR3 length: 11 amino acids. The germline V gene has CDR1 SQVTM and CDR2 ANQGSEA. V lost 7 bases and J 7 bases, leaving 14 bases between the germline ends. The CDR3 spells CSGGDTSEQYF. The CDR3 coding sequence is TGCAGCGGAGGGGACACCTCGGAGCAGTACTTC.

V gene TRBV15 combines with J gene TRBJ2-2; 14 bases are shared with TRBD2. Germline loops: CDR1 LNHNV, CDR2 YYDKDF (reference sequence). J lost 7 bases, V lost 1 base, and 14 bases had no gene match. The CDR3 contains 20 residues. Here the CDR3 reads CATSRGAQGTSGGYGGELFF. The CDR3 bases are TGTGCCACCAGCAGAGGGGCCCAGGGGACTAGCGGGGGTTATGGCGGGGAGCTGTTTTTT.

The chain uses TRBV7-9 and TRBJ1-1; 10 bases are a match to TRBD1. The J segment lost 7 bases and the V segment lost 4 bases, leaving 6 bases of the junction unmatched. From germline, CDR1 is SEHNR and CDR2 FQNEAQ (reference sequence). This CDR3 spans 14 amino acids. CDR3 in amino acids: CASSSTDRGNEAFF. DNA of the CDR3: TGTGCCAGCAGCTCGACGGACAGGGGGAATGAAGCTTTCTTT.

This clone was counted a few times. The chain couples TRBV3-1 (or the pseudogene TRBV3-2) to TRBJ1-6, with D tentatively TRBD1 (6 bases). The CDR3 totals 14 residues. CDR1 and CDR2 (germline): LGHDT, YNNKEL (reference sequence). V was trimmed by 3 bases and J by 5 bases, leaving 8 bases between them. CDR3: CASSQGADNSPLHF. As DNA, the CDR3 is TGTGCCAGCAGCCAGGGGGCGGATAATTCACCCCTCCACTTT.

The CDR3 protein is CASSLSGGREKLFF. CDR3 coding DNA: TGTGCCAGCAGTTTAAGCGGGGGGCGTGAAAAACTGTTTTTT. The chain recombines TRBV27 with TRBJ1-4; D is perhaps TRBD1 (6 bases). Trimming shortened V by 2 bases and J by 7 bases, and 11 bases separated the two germline ends. Germline V gene data show CDR1 as MNHEY and CDR2 as SMNVEV (reference sequence). The CDR3 is 14 amino acids.

The rearrangement links TRBV11-2 to TRBJ2-7; 10 bases line up with TRBD1. With 4 bases clipped from V and 2 bases from J, the junction kept 11 bases outside the gene matches. CDR1 and CDR2 (germline): SGHAT, FQNNGV. The length of the CDR3 is 17 residues. CDR3 in amino acids: CASSYHPPGQGPYEQYF. CDR3 bases: TGTGCCAGCAGCTACCACCCCCCGGGACAGGGGCCCTACGAGCAGTACTTC.

This clone appeared once. The CDR3 DNA follows: TGTGCCAGCAGTTTGGGGCTCTGGGGATTCAACGAGCAGTACTTC. This sequence encodes CASSLGLWGFNEQYF. The chain couples TRBV6-5 to TRBJ2-7; TRBD1 is a possible D gene (5 bases). The V gene lost 4 bases and the J gene lost 5 bases, with 18 bases spanning the gap. Germline V gives CDR1 MNHEY, CDR2 SVGAGI. The CDR3 spans 15 residues.

The CDR3 DNA reads as TGTGCCAGCAGCCGACAAAGTGGGACAGGGGGCACAGATACGCAGTATTTT. It translates to CASSRQSGTGGTDTQYF. The rearrangement links TRBV16 to TRBJ2-3; 10 bases align to TRBD1. Germline V gene sequence: CDR1 KGHSY, CDR2 FQNENV. V lost 4 bases to trimming and J lost 1 base; unmatched junction nucleotides: 8. CDR3 length equals 17 residues.

In its sample, this clone was seen once. The chain recombines TRBV18 with TRBJ2-5; unclear D gene. Germline assignment: CDR1 KGHSH and CDR2 LQKENI. V shed 4 bases and J shed 4 bases, with 10 bases lying between them. The CDR3 is 13 amino acids. The CDR3 sequence: CASSRLGTETQYF. The CDR3 DNA is TGTGCCAGCTCACGATTGGGCACAGAGACCCAGTACTTC.

This clone was observed once. The rearrangement uses TRBV11-2 and TRBJ1-2, with TRBD1 matching 7 bases. Germline V lookup: CDR1 SGHAT, CDR2 FQNNGV. V lost 0 bases, J lost 8 bases, and 9 bases stayed unmatched. The CDR3 is 15 amino acids. The CDR3 here is CASSLDRDSLRGYTF. DNA for the CDR3: TGTGCCAGCAGCTTAGATAGGGACAGCCTAAGGGGCTACACCTTC.

The J gene is TRBJ1-2, the V gene TRBV6-5; the match to TRBD1 covers 8 bases. V was clipped by 6 bases and J by 4 bases; unmatched bases: 10. In germline, CDR1 is MNHEY, CDR2 SVGAGI. The CDR3 totals 15 residues. CDR3 coding DNA: TGTGCCAGCAGGCAGGAGACAGGGGATGTCTATGGCTACACCTTC. Translating it yields CASRQETGDVYGYTF.

The V call is TRBV3-1 (or the pseudogene TRBV3-2), the J call TRBJ1-6; D is ambiguous. The CDR3 contains 13 residues. V lost 4 bases to trimming and J lost 8 bases, with 9 bases between them. Per the germline V gene, CDR1 is LGHDT and CDR2 is YNNKEL (reference sequence). As DNA, the CDR3 is TGTGCCAGCAGCCCAGAACTTTATTCACCCCTCCACTTT. Its protein product is CASSPELYSPLHF.

The genes are TRBV6-5 and TRBJ2-1; maybe TRBD1 (5 bases). V was clipped by 4 bases and J by 3 bases, with 10 bases between them. The length of the CDR3 is 14 residues. CDR1 and CDR2 (germline): MNHEY, SVGAGI. The CDR3 is CASSSRAGYNEQFF. CDR3 nucleotide sequence: TGTGCCAGCAGTTCCAGGGCCGGCTACAATGAGCAGTTCTTC.

The genes are TRBV30 and TRBJ1-5; the D gene is possibly TRBD1 (6 bases). The CDR3 runs 14 residues. Germline V lookup: CDR1 GTSNPN, CDR2 SVGIG (reference sequence). Between the trimmed V and J ends, which lost 0 bases and 9 bases, there was a span of 15 bases. CDR3 DNA sequence: TGTGCCTGGAGTGTACAACAGGGAGAATGGCCCCAGCATTTT. It codes for CAWSVQQGEWPQHF.

The chain uses TRBV6-4 and TRBJ2-1; 10 nucleotides agree with TRBD2. J was trimmed by 0 bases and V by 6 bases; bases with no gene match: 8. Germline V CDR1 and CDR2: MRHNA, SNTAGT. The CDR3 sequence is 17 residues long. The CDR3 bases are TGTGCCAGCAGGACCGGATTAGCGGGGGGCTCCTACAATGAGCAGTTCTTC. Its translation is CASRTGLAGGSYNEQFF.

This chain links TRBV5-4 with TRBJ2-1, with D perhaps TRBD2 (5 bases). Germline V gene data show CDR1 as SGHNT and CDR2 as YYREEE (reference sequence). The V end lost 1 base, the J end lost 8 bases, and 10 bases lay between the germline ends. The CDR3 extends over 13 amino acids. CDR3 region: CASSLTSYDEQFF. As DNA, the CDR3 is TGTGCCAGCAGCTTGACTAGTTATGATGAGCAGTTCTTC.